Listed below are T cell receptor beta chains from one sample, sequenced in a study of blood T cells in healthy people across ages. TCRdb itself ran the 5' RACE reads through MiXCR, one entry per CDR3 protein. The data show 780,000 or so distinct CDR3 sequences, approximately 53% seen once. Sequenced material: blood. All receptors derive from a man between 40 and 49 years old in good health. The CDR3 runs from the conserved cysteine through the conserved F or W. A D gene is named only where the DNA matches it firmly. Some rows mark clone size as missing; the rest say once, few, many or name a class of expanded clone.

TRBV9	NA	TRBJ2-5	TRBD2	CASSVEAGGQETQYF	TGTGCCAGCAGCGTAGAAGCGGGGGGACAAGAGACCCAGTACTTC
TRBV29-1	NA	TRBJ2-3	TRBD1	CSVPPGLGQGVDTQYF	TGCAGCGTCCCTCCGGGTTTGGGACAGGGGGTAGATACGCAGTATTTT
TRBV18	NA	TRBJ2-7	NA	CASSLKEAGEAYEQYF	TGTGCCAGCTCCTTGAAGGAGGCAGGAGAAGCCTACGAGCAGTACTTC
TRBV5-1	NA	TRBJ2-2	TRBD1	CASRETGRNTGELFF	TGCGCCAGCAGGGAGACAGGGAGGAACACCGGGGAGCTGTTTTTT
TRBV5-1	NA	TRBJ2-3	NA	CASSLADLGGTDTQYF	TGCGCCAGCAGCTTGGCCGACTTGGGGGGCACAGATACGCAGTATTTT
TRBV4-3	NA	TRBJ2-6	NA	CASSLSMGTGANVLTF	TGCGCCAGCAGCCTTAGCATGGGGACTGGGGCCAACGTCCTGACTTTC
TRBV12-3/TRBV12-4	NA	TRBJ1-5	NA	CASSRRRSNQPQHF	TGTGCCAGCAGTCGGAGGAGGAGCAATCAGCCCCAGCATTTT
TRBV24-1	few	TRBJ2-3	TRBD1	CATSDLRDRGTDTQYF	TGTGCCACCAGTGATTTGCGGGACAGGGGTACAGATACGCAGTATTTT
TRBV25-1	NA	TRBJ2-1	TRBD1	CASSGYRGLYYNEQFF	TGTGCCAGCAGTGGGTACAGGGGGCTATACTACAATGAGCAGTTCTTC
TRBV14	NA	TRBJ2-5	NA	CASSQELGETQYF	TGTGCCAGCAGCCAAGAGTTGGGAGAGACCCAGTACTTC
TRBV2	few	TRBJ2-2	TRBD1	CASSPLTGGSGELFF	TGTGCCAGCAGTCCTTTGACAGGGGGGTCCGGGGAGCTGTTTTTT
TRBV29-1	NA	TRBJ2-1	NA	CSVEGATKTLYNEQFF	TGCAGCGTTGAGGGGGCTACTAAAACCCTATACAATGAGCAGTTCTTC
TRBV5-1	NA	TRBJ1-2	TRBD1	CASSLRTGINYGYTF	TGCGCCAGCAGCTTGCGGACAGGAATTAACTATGGCTACACCTTC
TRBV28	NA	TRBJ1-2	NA	CASSFSGGATIYGYTF	TGTGCCAGCAGTTTTTCGGGGGGCGCAACTATCTATGGCTACACCTTC
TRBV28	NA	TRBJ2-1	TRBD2	CASSGPGTSGIDEQFF	TGTGCCAGCAGTGGCCCGGGGACTAGCGGGATTGATGAGCAGTTCTTC
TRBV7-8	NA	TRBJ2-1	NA	CASSPGRGPFNEQFF	TGTGCCAGCAGCCCCGGCCGAGGTCCTTTCAATGAGCAGTTCTTC
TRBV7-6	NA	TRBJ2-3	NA	CASSLEDRADTQYF	TGTGCCAGCAGCTTAGAGGACAGAGCAGATACGCAGTATTTT
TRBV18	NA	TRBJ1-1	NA	CASSPGVRGGNTEAFF	TGTGCCAGCTCACCAGGGGTTCGGGGAGGCAACACTGAAGCTTTCTTT
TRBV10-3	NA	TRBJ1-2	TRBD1	CAISEPGQGAGGYTF	TGTGCCATCAGTGAGCCAGGACAGGGGGCAGGTGGCTACACCTTC
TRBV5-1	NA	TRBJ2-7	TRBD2	CASRPGLAGEVSYEQYF	TGCGCCAGCAGGCCCGGACTAGCGGGGGAGGTTTCCTACGAGCAGTACTTC
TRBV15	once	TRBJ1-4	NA	CATSREEVPEEKLFF	TGTGCCACCAGCAGAGAAGAGGTCCCAGAGGAAAAACTGTTTTTT
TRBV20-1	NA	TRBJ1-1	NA	CSGLGQNTEAFF	TGCAGTGGTTTGGGGCAGAACACTGAAGCTTTCTTT
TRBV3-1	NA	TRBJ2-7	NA	CASARGGITYEQYF	TGTGCCAGCGCCAGGGGCGGGATCACCTACGAGCAGTACTTC
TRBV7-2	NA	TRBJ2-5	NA	CASSLVGAVEQETQYF	TGTGCCAGCAGCTTAGTCGGGGCGGTGGAACAAGAGACCCAGTACTTC
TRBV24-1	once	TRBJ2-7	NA	CAASDYRDSFYEQYF	TGTGCCGCCAGTGACTACCGGGACTCCTTCTACGAGCAGTACTTC
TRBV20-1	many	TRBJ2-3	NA	CSARVVGVTDTQYF	TGCAGTGCTAGAGTTGTAGGGGTCACAGATACGCAGTATTTT
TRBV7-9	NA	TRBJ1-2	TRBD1	CASSPTGGANYGYTF	TGTGCCAGCAGCCCAACAGGGGGAGCTAACTATGGCTACACCTTC
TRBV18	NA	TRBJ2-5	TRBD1	CTSSPGQGNSETQYF	TGTACCAGCTCACCAGGACAGGGTAATTCGGAGACCCAGTACTTC
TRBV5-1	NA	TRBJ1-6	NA	CASSALPTGDSPLHF	TGCGCCAGCAGCGCCCTCCCGACCGGGGATTCACCCCTCCACTTT
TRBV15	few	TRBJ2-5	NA	CATTEGPGGETQYF	TGTGCCACCACCGAGGGCCCCGGGGGAGAGACCCAGTACTTC
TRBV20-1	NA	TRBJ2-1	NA	CSARKLAQIYNEQFF	TGCAGTGCTAGAAAGCTAGCGCAAATCTACAATGAGCAGTTCTTC
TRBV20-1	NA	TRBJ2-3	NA	CSARGDTTDTQYF	TGCAGTGCTAGAGGAGATACCACAGATACGCAGTATTTT
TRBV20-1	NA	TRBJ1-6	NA	CSAAQYSPLHF	TGCAGTGCTGCCCAGTATTCACCCCTCCACTTT
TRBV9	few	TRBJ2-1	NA	CASSASTGNAYNEQFF	TGTGCCAGCAGCGCCTCGACAGGAAATGCCTACAATGAGCAGTTCTTC
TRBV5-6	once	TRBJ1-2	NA	CASNFETDNYGYTF	TGTGCCAGCAACTTCGAGACAGATAACTATGGCTACACCTTC
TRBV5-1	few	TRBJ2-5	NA	CASSMDRAQETQYF	TGCGCCAGCAGCATGGACAGAGCACAAGAGACCCAGTACTTC
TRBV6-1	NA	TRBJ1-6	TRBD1	CASSDLAGTGFNSPLHF	TGTGCCAGCAGTGATTTGGCCGGGACAGGGTTTAATTCACCCCTCCACTTT
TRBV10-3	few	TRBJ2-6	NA	CAIRWDITSGANVLTF	TGTGCCATCAGGTGGGACATAACCTCTGGGGCCAACGTCCTGACTTTC
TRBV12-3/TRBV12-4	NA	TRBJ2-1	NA	CASTPPGGLSYNEQFF	TGTGCCAGCACCCCCCCCGGCGGGCTATCGTACAATGAGCAGTTCTTC
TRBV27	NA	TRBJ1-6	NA	CASTRTGRVNSPLHF	TGTGCCAGCACTCGTACGGGCAGGGTGAATTCACCCCTCCACTTT
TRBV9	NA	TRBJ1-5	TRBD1	CASSVDGQGTRPQHF	TGTGCCAGCAGCGTAGATGGACAGGGGACGCGGCCCCAGCATTTT
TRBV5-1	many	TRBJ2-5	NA	CASSLAGRKETQYF	TGCGCCAGCAGCTTGGCCGGCAGAAAAGAGACCCAGTACTTC
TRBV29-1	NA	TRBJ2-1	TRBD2	CSALAGGMWQFF	TGCAGCGCCCTAGCGGGAGGGATGTGGCAGTTCTTC
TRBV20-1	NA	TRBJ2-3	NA	CSAKLTALPTDTQYF	TGCAGTGCTAAACTGACGGCCCTCCCCACAGATACGCAGTATTTT
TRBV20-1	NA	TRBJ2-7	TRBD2	CSARFGTSGIGEQYF	TGCAGTGCTCGCTTCGGGACTAGCGGGATTGGCGAGCAGTACTTC
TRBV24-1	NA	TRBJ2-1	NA	CATSDPLLGTGLYNEQFF	TGTGCCACCAGTGATCCCCTTTTGGGGACGGGACTCTACAATGAGCAGTTCTTC
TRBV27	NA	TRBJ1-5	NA	CASGINQPQHF	TGTGCCAGCGGAATCAATCAGCCCCAGCATTTT
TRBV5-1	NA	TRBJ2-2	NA	CATKLDPGSTGELFF	TGCGCCACCAAATTGGATCCAGGATCCACCGGGGAGCTGTTTTTT
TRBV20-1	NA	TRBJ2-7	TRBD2	CSAQGSSGGMTYEQYF	TGCAGTGCCCAAGGATCGAGCGGGGGGATGACCTACGAGCAGTACTTC
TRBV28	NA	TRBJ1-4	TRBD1	CASSRQGRKLFF	TGTGCCAGCAGCAGACAGGGTCGAAAACTGTTTTTT
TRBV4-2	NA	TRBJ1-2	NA	CASSQDRAQSDLYGYTF	TGTGCCAGCAGCCAAGATCGAGCACAGTCCGACCTCTATGGCTACACCTTC
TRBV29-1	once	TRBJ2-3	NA	CAGDPGTDTQYF	TGCGCAGGGGATCCGGGCACAGATACGCAGTATTTT
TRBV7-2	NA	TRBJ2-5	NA	CASSLVVRRQETQYF	TGTGCCAGCAGCTTAGTGGTCAGGCGTCAGGAGACCCAGTACTTC
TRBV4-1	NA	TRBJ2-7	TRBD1	CASSQDRTGGSYEQYF	TGCGCCAGCAGCCAAGACCGGACAGGGGGATCCTACGAGCAGTACTTC
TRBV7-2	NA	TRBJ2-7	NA	CASSLSVYSAGTPEQYF	TGTGCCAGCAGCTTAAGCGTCTACTCGGCGGGCACCCCTGAGCAGTACTTC
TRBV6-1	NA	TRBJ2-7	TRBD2	CASSGGGERESTYEQYF	TGTGCCAGCAGTGGCGGGGGGGAGCGGGAGTCGACCTACGAGCAGTACTTC